These T cell receptor beta chains were read from a single sample in a study of blood T cell repertoires in COVID-19. Profiling relied on immunoSEQ multiplex PCR, and the TCRdb table lists in-frame clones only, not all of them. The sample includes fewer than 200,000 clones, 80% to 90% of them seen just once. The sequencing sample was made of peripheral blood. The receptor set was obtained from a woman aged 60-75 years with COVID-19, enrolled during active disease. CDR3s include the opening cysteine and the closing phenylalanine or tryptophan. D genes are given only for firm matches. The size of a clone is reported for some rows only, either as once, few or many, or as a class for expanded clones.

CDR3nt: TGTGCCACCCAGATAGGGGCCAGCACAGATACGCAGTATTTT
CDR3aa: CATQIGASTDTQYF
j_gene: TRBJ2-3
v_gene: TRBV6-5
abundance: NA
d_gene: NA

CDR3nt: TGTGCCAGCAGCCACAGACAGGGAATTAATTCACCCCTCCACTTT
CDR3aa: CASSHRQGINSPLHF
j_gene: TRBJ1-6
v_gene: TRBV14
abundance: NA
d_gene: TRBD1

CDR3nt: TGTGCCAGTAGTGTCGGGTCGAACCTGAACACTGAAGCTTTCTTT
CDR3aa: CASSVGSNLNTEAFF
j_gene: TRBJ1-1
v_gene: TRBV19
abundance: NA
d_gene: NA

CDR3nt: TGTGCCAGCAGCCATACAGGGACTAACTATGGCTACACCTTC
CDR3aa: CASSHTGTNYGYTF
j_gene: TRBJ1-2
v_gene: TRBV9
abundance: few
d_gene: NA

CDR3nt: TGTGCCGTTCAACCCGGCGGGAGGGCCTCCTACGAGCAGTACTTC
CDR3aa: CAVQPGGRASYEQYF
j_gene: TRBJ2-7
v_gene: TRBV6-5
abundance: NA
d_gene: TRBD2

CDR3nt: TGTGCCAGCTCACCATATCCTCCCTCCGGGGACACTGAAGCTTTCTTT
CDR3aa: CASSPYPPSGDTEAFF
j_gene: TRBJ1-1
v_gene: TRBV18
abundance: NA
d_gene: NA

CDR3nt: TGTGCCAGCCGTCCTCTTAATCAGCCCCAGCATTTT
CDR3aa: CASRPLNQPQHF
j_gene: TRBJ1-5
v_gene: TRBV28
abundance: NA
d_gene: NA

CDR3nt: TGTGCCAGCAGCTCCCGGGACAGCCCTCATAGCAATCAGCCCCAGCATTTT
CDR3aa: CASSSRDSPHSNQPQHF
j_gene: TRBJ1-5
v_gene: TRBV5-8
abundance: few
d_gene: TRBD1

CDR3nt: TGTGCCAGCAGCTACGAAGGACTAGCGGGAGACAATGAGCAGTTCTTC
CDR3aa: CASSYEGLAGDNEQFF
j_gene: TRBJ2-1
v_gene: TRBV12-1
abundance: NA
d_gene: NA

CDR3nt: TGTGCCAGCAGCAAGCTCATGAACACTGAAGCTTTCTTT
CDR3aa: CASSKLMNTEAFF
j_gene: TRBJ1-1
v_gene: TRBV5-6
abundance: NA
d_gene: NA

CDR3nt: TGCGCCAGCAGTCAATCAAGGGGCATTAAAAACATTCAGTACTTC
CDR3aa: CASSQSRGIKNIQYF
j_gene: TRBJ2-4
v_gene: TRBV23-1
abundance: few
d_gene: NA

CDR3nt: TGTGCCAGCAGCTTGGGACAGGGACATCAGCCCCAGCATTTT
CDR3aa: CASSLGQGHQPQHF
j_gene: TRBJ1-5
v_gene: TRBV7-2
abundance: NA
d_gene: TRBD1

CDR3nt: TGTGCCAGCAGACAAGGGCGGGGACCGAACACCGGGGAGCTGTTTTTT
CDR3aa: CASRQGRGPNTGELFF
j_gene: TRBJ2-2
v_gene: TRBV4-2
abundance: NA
d_gene: NA

CDR3nt: TGTGCCATCAGTGGTAACCCCGGGGCTAGCGGGATTACATATGAGCAGTTCTTC
CDR3aa: CAISGNPGASGITYEQFF
j_gene: TRBJ2-1
v_gene: TRBV10-3
abundance: NA
d_gene: TRBD2

CDR3nt: TGTGCCAGCAGCGTTTCCGGGACAGGGGCCGGCTACACCTTC
CDR3aa: CASSVSGTGAGYTF
j_gene: TRBJ1-2
v_gene: TRBV9
abundance: NA
d_gene: TRBD1

CDR3nt: TGTGCCAGCAGCCCCGCACAGGGCTCTGGAAACACCATATATTTT
CDR3aa: CASSPAQGSGNTIYF
j_gene: TRBJ1-3
v_gene: TRBV7-9
abundance: NA
d_gene: NA

CDR3nt: TGTGCCAGTAAAACGAGGACAGCTAACTATGGCTACACCTTC
CDR3aa: CASKTRTANYGYTF
j_gene: TRBJ1-2
v_gene: TRBV19
abundance: NA
d_gene: NA

CDR3nt: TGCGCCAGCAGCCATCAATCGGGAGGTTTGGAAGGCTACACCTTC
CDR3aa: CASSHQSGGLEGYTF
j_gene: TRBJ1-2
v_gene: TRBV4-1
abundance: NA
d_gene: NA

CDR3nt: TGTGCCAGCAGCACCCCGGGAGATACGCAGTATTTT
CDR3aa: CASSTPGDTQYF
j_gene: TRBJ2-3
v_gene: TRBV7-2
abundance: once
d_gene: NA

CDR3nt: TGTGCCTGGACGGACAGGGGGCCAGATACGCAGTATTTT
CDR3aa: CAWTDRGPDTQYF
j_gene: TRBJ2-3
v_gene: TRBV30
abundance: NA
d_gene: TRBD1

CDR3nt: TGCGCCAGCAGCACGGTGACTGGGGCCAACGTCCTGACTTTC
CDR3aa: CASSTVTGANVLTF
j_gene: TRBJ2-6
v_gene: TRBV5-1
abundance: NA
d_gene: NA

CDR3nt: TGCAGCGTTACTAGCTATTCGCAGTATTTT
CDR3aa: CSVTSYSQYF
j_gene: TRBJ2-3
v_gene: TRBV29-1
abundance: NA
d_gene: NA

CDR3nt: TGCGCCAGCAGCTTGTCCGGGCGGGACACTGAAGCTTTCTTT
CDR3aa: CASSLSGRDTEAFF
j_gene: TRBJ1-1
v_gene: TRBV5-1
abundance: once
d_gene: NA

CDR3nt: TGTGCCAGCAGCCCATCAGGGGGCCTGGGCTATGGCTACACCTTC
CDR3aa: CASSPSGGLGYGYTF
j_gene: TRBJ1-2
v_gene: TRBV5-4
abundance: NA
d_gene: TRBD1

CDR3nt: TGTGCCAGCAGAGGACTAGCGGGTCACGGGGAGCTGTTTTTT
CDR3aa: CASRGLAGHGELFF
j_gene: TRBJ2-2
v_gene: TRBV2
abundance: NA
d_gene: TRBD2

CDR3nt: TGTGCCTGGAGTGTTAGGCAGGAAGGCTACACCTTC
CDR3aa: CAWSVRQEGYTF
j_gene: TRBJ1-2
v_gene: TRBV30
abundance: NA
d_gene: NA

CDR3nt: TGTGCCGTACTAAGGAGGGTAATCTCTGGGGCCAACGTCCTGACTTTC
CDR3aa: CAVLRRVISGANVLTF
j_gene: TRBJ2-6
v_gene: TRBV6-6
abundance: NA
d_gene: NA

CDR3nt: TGTGCCAGCAGCCGGAGGGACTCCTACGAGCAGTACTTC
CDR3aa: CASSRRDSYEQYF
j_gene: TRBJ2-7
v_gene: TRBV12-3/TRBV12-4
abundance: NA
d_gene: NA

CDR3nt: TGTGCCAGCAGCTTAGATATCGGTGGTGGCTACACCTTC
CDR3aa: CASSLDIGGGYTF
j_gene: TRBJ1-2
v_gene: TRBV11-2
abundance: NA
d_gene: NA

CDR3nt: TGTGCCAGCAGCAAAGGCCTAGAGGATACGCAGTATTTT
CDR3aa: CASSKGLEDTQYF
j_gene: TRBJ2-3
v_gene: TRBV7-3
abundance: once
d_gene: NA

CDR3nt: TGTGCCAGTAGTAGGGCAGGGGACTATAGCAATCAGCCCCAGCATTTT
CDR3aa: CASSRAGDYSNQPQHF
j_gene: TRBJ1-5
v_gene: TRBV19
abundance: NA
d_gene: NA

CDR3nt: TGTGCCAGCAGCCAAGATCTAGCGGGAGCCACCGGGGAGCTGTTTTTT
CDR3aa: CASSQDLAGATGELFF
j_gene: TRBJ2-2
v_gene: TRBV14
abundance: NA
d_gene: TRBD2

CDR3nt: TGTGCCAGCCAGTTACTAGCGGGGGGGTTCTACGAGCAGTACTTC
CDR3aa: CASQLLAGGFYEQYF
j_gene: TRBJ2-7
v_gene: TRBV27
abundance: few
d_gene: TRBD2

CDR3nt: TGTGCCAGCTCACCATCCCGGGATTCACCCCTCCACTTT
CDR3aa: CASSPSRDSPLHF
j_gene: TRBJ1-6
v_gene: TRBV18
abundance: NA
d_gene: NA

CDR3nt: TGTGCCAGCAGCGCCCCCTGGGGCTCCCCCAGCTCTGGAAACACCATATATTTT
CDR3aa: CASSAPWGSPSSGNTIYF
j_gene: TRBJ1-3
v_gene: TRBV9
abundance: NA
d_gene: NA

CDR3nt: TGCGCCAGCAGCTTGACAGACGCGAATGAAAAACTGTTTTTT
CDR3aa: CASSLTDANEKLFF
j_gene: TRBJ1-4
v_gene: TRBV5-1
abundance: NA
d_gene: NA

CDR3nt: TGCGCCAGCAGTCGGCTAGCGGGAGGGCCTGGCGGGGAGCTGTTTTTT
CDR3aa: CASSRLAGGPGGELFF
j_gene: TRBJ2-2
v_gene: TRBV10-2
abundance: NA
d_gene: TRBD2

CDR3nt: TGTGCCAGCAGTGAAACAGGTAATCAGCCCCAGCATTTT
CDR3aa: CASSETGNQPQHF
j_gene: TRBJ1-5
v_gene: TRBV6-4
abundance: NA
d_gene: NA

CDR3nt: TGTGCCAGCGGGGCGGGGACAGGGCTCTCACCCCTCCACTTT
CDR3aa: CASGAGTGLSPLHF
j_gene: TRBJ1-6
v_gene: TRBV25-1
abundance: few
d_gene: TRBD1

CDR3nt: TGTGCCAGCAGCTTAACTGAACTCTATGGCTACACCTTC
CDR3aa: CASSLTELYGYTF
j_gene: TRBJ1-2
v_gene: TRBV7-9
abundance: NA
d_gene: NA

CDR3nt: TGTGCCAGCAGCTTGGGGGGAGTGCAAGAGACCCAGTACTTC
CDR3aa: CASSLGGVQETQYF
j_gene: TRBJ2-5
v_gene: TRBV11-3
abundance: NA
d_gene: NA

CDR3nt: TGTGCCTGGAGTAGGGGGAACTATGGCTACACCTTC
CDR3aa: CAWSRGNYGYTF
j_gene: TRBJ1-2
v_gene: TRBV30
abundance: NA
d_gene: NA

CDR3nt: TGTGCCAGCTCGGGTCTGGGACTTTATAGCAATCAGCCCCAGCATTTT
CDR3aa: CASSGLGLYSNQPQHF
j_gene: TRBJ1-5
v_gene: TRBV18
abundance: NA
d_gene: NA

CDR3nt: TGTGCCAGCAGGACTGGACAGCCCCGGAACACTGAAGCTTTCTTT
CDR3aa: CASRTGQPRNTEAFF
j_gene: TRBJ1-1
v_gene: TRBV2
abundance: NA
d_gene: NA

CDR3nt: TGTGCCAGCAGCACCGGGACAGGGGGGTCCACTGAAGCTTTCTTT
CDR3aa: CASSTGTGGSTEAFF
j_gene: TRBJ1-1
v_gene: TRBV13
abundance: NA
d_gene: TRBD1

CDR3nt: TGTGCCAGCAGCTTAGCGCTGGGGGGCACTGAAGCTTTCTTT
CDR3aa: CASSLALGGTEAFF
j_gene: TRBJ1-1
v_gene: TRBV7-9
abundance: NA
d_gene: NA

CDR3nt: TGTGCCAGTAGTGTTCGGAGGGGAGATACGCAGTATTTT
CDR3aa: CASSVRRGDTQYF
j_gene: TRBJ2-3
v_gene: TRBV19
abundance: NA
d_gene: NA

CDR3nt: TGTGCCAGCAGTTCCTCCGACAGGAACACCGGGGAGCTGTTTTTT
CDR3aa: CASSSSDRNTGELFF
j_gene: TRBJ2-2
v_gene: TRBV27
abundance: NA
d_gene: NA

CDR3nt: TGTGCCAGCAGTGACCGACAGGGGTTTAACAATGAGCAGTTCTTC
CDR3aa: CASSDRQGFNNEQFF
j_gene: TRBJ2-1
v_gene: TRBV6-1
abundance: NA
d_gene: TRBD1

CDR3nt: TGTGCCAGCAGCTTAGATTACCCAGGGGAAGGGAATTCACCCCTCCACTTT
CDR3aa: CASSLDYPGEGNSPLHF
j_gene: TRBJ1-6
v_gene: TRBV7-9
abundance: NA
d_gene: NA

CDR3nt: TGTGCCAGCACTCCGGGACAGGGGAAAGATACGCAGTATTTT
CDR3aa: CASTPGQGKDTQYF
j_gene: TRBJ2-3
v_gene: TRBV6-5
abundance: NA
d_gene: TRBD1

CDR3nt: TGTGCCAGCAGTGAAGTCAGGGGGACTGAAGCTTTCTTT
CDR3aa: CASSEVRGTEAFF
j_gene: TRBJ1-1
v_gene: TRBV6-1
abundance: NA
d_gene: TRBD1

CDR3nt: TGTGCCAGCAGCCCGTACAATGAGCAGTTCTTC
CDR3aa: CASSPYNEQFF
j_gene: TRBJ2-1
v_gene: TRBV2
abundance: NA
d_gene: NA

CDR3nt: TGCAGTGCTAGTGGGAGGAACTATGGCTACACCTTC
CDR3aa: CSASGRNYGYTF
j_gene: TRBJ1-2
v_gene: TRBV20-1
abundance: NA
d_gene: NA